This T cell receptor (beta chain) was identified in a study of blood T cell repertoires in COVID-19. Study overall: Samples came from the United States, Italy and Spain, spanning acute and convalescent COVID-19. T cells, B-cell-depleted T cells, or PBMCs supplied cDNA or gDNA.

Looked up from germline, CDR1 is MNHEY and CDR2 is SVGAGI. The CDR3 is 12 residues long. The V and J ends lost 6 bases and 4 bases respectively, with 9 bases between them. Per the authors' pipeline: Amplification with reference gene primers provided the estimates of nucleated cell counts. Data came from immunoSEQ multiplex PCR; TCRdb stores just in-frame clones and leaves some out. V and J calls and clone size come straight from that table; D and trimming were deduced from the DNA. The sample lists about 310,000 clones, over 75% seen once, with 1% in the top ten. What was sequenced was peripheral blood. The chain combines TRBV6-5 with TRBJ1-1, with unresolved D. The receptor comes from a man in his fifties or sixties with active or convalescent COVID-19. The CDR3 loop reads CASRAGTTEAFF. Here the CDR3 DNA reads TGTGCCAGCAGGGCAGGTACCACTGAAGCTTTCTTT.